The following is a TCR beta chain sequence with its context. Its antigen is currently not known. Qualities for individual bases were not recorded, and no much larger clone is one base off. TCRbeta CDR3 regions were amplified from genomic DNA using the immunoSEQ Assay, a bias-controlled multiplex PCR. Regarding the original processing steps: The number of nucleated cells in each sample was estimated by amplification of reference gene primers within the assay. To quantify the absolute abundance of each unique TCRbeta CDR3 rearrangement, sequence reads were collapsed and filtered. For each sample, productive Simpson clonality was calculated as the square root of Simpson's diversity index over productive rearrangements. As stored in TCRdb, this immuneACCESS dataset retains in-frame rearrangements with V and J assigned. A fraction of the clones does not appear; measured against another copy, unresolved V genes explain less than half of the discrepancy, and the remainder lacks a known reason. That table gives V, J and clone size, and the DNA gave D and trimming. This sample holds nearly 200,000 clones; around 89% were observed only once. The top ten hold approximately 8% of the sample.

The data were taken from a study of blood T cell repertoires in COVID-19 (dated by TCRdb to the early 2020s). In the study overall: The collaborator samples originated in the United States, Italy and Spain and spanned the acute and convalescent phases of COVID-19. The material from the prospective study consisted of cDNA or gDNA derived from T cells, B-cell-depleted T cells, or PBMCs. The sample metadata nearly always contained a de-identified subject ID, COVID-19 status, age in years and sex. The samples were drawn from the first 160 participants of the ongoing ImmuneRACE study and from 950 to 1,500 subjects provided by 6 global collaborators. HLA class I and class II types, where available, came from metadata supplied by the sample provider rather than from assay-based typing. The dataset comprised deeply sampled blood TCRbeta repertoires from subjects exposed to, actively infected with, or recovered from COVID-19. The repertoires were released in a freely available public database intended as a resource for research on the immune response to SARS-CoV-2.

Beyond this particular receptor, the publication reports: Clinical and demographic metadata were provided uncurated, with the amount varying by source and participant.

In the prospective study, participants were about 18 to 90 years old, resided in approximately 22 geographic areas of the United States, and were enrolled through a virtual design. To assign participants to cohorts, the prospective study relied on clinical history that participants themselves reported in a screening survey and a study questionnaire. ImmuneRACE Cohort 3 recovered participants were defined by two consecutive negative NP/OP PCR tests, healthcare professional clearance, or symptom resolution. In the prospective study, mobile phlebotomists collected whole blood, serum and a nasopharyngeal or oropharyngeal swab from each participant. Additional blood draws and questionnaires over an approximately two-month period could optionally be provided by prospective study participants. Blood samples from the prospective study were shipped frozen or at room temperature prior to DNA extraction.

The TCR comes from a woman between 18 and 30 years old who had recovered from COVID-19. The sequenced sample consisted of PBMCs or T cells enriched from blood (not recorded which).

The nucleotide sequence reads as follows: TGTGCCAGCAGTTTATTCAGAGAAGCTTTCTTT. Its amino acids are CASSLFREAFF. The chain was built from TRBV12-3 or TRBV12-4 and TRBJ1-1; no confident D gene assignment can be made. Trimming costs V 2 bases and J 8 bases, and their ends lie 6 bases apart. The CDR3 numbers 11 residues from cysteine through phenylalanine. Only the CDR3 DNA is retained, 33 bases long and in frame from the first base.